This T cell receptor beta chain was sequenced for a study of lymphopenia after photon versus proton radiotherapy. Study-wide results and limits: Relative stability marked proton patients; photon patients lost diversity and naive cells. After the lymphocyte nadir, photon-treated repertoires showed oligoclonal expansion, especially of CD8+ Temra cells.

This clone was seen only once. Its specificity is unknown. The protocol was immunoSEQ multiplex PCR, while the TCRdb copy is restricted to in-frame clones and leaves out a portion. This table holds tens of thousands of clones, 65% to 85% found once. The receptor was isolated from a man in his 60s with pancreatic cancer. The source material was peripheral blood, sampled from a patient treated with proton-based radiotherapy.

CDR3 nucleotides: TGTGCCAGCAGCTTGCAGGGTTGGACCTACGAGCAGTACTTC. Its protein product is CASSLQGWTYEQYF. V usage is TRBV5-5 and J usage is TRBJ2-7; maybe TRBD1 (5 bases). V shed 1 base and J shed 2 bases, with 10 bases lying between them. From germline, CDR1 is SGHKS and CDR2 YYEKEE (reference sequence). This CDR3 has 14 residues.